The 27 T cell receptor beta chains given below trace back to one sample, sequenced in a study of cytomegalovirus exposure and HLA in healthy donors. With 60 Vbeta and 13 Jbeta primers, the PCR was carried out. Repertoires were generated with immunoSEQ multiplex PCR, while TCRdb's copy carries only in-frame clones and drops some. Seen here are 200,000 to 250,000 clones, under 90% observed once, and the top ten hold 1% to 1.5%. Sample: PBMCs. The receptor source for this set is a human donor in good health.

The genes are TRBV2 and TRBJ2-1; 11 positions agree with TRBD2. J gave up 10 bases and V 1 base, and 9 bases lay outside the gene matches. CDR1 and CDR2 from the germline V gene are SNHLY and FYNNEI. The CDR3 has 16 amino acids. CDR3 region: CASSEVHSGRDREQFF. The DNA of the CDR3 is TGTGCCAGCAGTGAAGTCCATAGCGGGAGGGACCGGGAGCAGTTCTTC. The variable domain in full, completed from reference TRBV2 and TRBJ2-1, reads EPEVTQTPSHQVTQMGQEVILRCVPISNHLYFYWYRQILGQKVEFLVSFYNNEISEKSEIFDDQFSVERPDGSNFTLKIRSTKLEDSAMYFCASSEVHSGRDREQFFGPGTRLTVL.

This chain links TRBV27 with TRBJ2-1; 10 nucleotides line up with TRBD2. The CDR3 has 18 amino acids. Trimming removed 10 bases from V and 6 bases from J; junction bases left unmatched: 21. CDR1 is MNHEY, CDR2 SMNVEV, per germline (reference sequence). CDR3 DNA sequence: TGTGCCACCGGTTCCACCCCCACTAGCGGGATAGACGGCAATGAGCAGTTCTTC. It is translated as CATGSTPTSGIDGNEQFF.

CDR3 bases: TGTGCCAGCAGCCCTTCAATTGAGTCCTCCTACAATGAGCAGTTCTTC. It encodes CASSPSIESSYNEQFF. The chain has TRBV7-3 and TRBJ2-1; D gene uncertain. The germline CDR1 and CDR2 sequences are SGHTA and FQGTGA. The CDR3 is made up of 16 amino acids. Trimming stripped 5 bases from V and 0 bases from J, with 14 bases between.

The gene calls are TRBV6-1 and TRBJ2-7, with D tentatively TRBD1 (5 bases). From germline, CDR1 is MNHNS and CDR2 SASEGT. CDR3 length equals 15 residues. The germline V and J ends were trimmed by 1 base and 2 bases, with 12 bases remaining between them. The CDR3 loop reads CASSEGQPQTYEQYF. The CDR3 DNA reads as TGTGCCAGCAGTGAAGGACAGCCGCAGACCTACGAGCAGTACTTC.

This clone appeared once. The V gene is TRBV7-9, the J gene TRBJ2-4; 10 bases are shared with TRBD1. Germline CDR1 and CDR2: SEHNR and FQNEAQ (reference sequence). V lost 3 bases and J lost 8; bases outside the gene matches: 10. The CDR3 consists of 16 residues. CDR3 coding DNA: TGTGCCAGCAGCTTGGGACAGGGGCTCGGTAGTGACATTCAGTACTTC. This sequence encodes CASSLGQGLGSDIQYF.

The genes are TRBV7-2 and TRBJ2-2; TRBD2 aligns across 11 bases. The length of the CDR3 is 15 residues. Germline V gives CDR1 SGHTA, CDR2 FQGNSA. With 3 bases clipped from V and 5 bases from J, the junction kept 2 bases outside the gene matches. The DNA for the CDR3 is TGTGCCAGCAGCTTGGGGACTAGCGGTACCGGGGAGCTGTTTTTT. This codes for CASSLGTSGTGELFF.

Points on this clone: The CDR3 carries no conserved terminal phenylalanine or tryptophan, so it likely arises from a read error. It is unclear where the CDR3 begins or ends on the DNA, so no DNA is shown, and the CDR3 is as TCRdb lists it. The CDR3: CASSSLPSGRVAPL. The chain employs TRBV7-8 and TRBJ2-3; the D call of TRBD2 is as the table states it, not checked on the DNA. The CDR3 region is 14 residues in length, termini included. CDR1 is SGHVS and CDR2 is FQNEAQ in the germline V gene.

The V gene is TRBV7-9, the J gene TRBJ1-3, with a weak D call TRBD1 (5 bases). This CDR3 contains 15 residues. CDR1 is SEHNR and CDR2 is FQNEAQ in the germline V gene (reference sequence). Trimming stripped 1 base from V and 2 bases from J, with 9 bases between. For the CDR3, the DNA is TGTGCCAGCAGCTTAGACAGGCGCACTGGAAACACCATATATTTT. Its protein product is CASSLDRRTGNTIYF.

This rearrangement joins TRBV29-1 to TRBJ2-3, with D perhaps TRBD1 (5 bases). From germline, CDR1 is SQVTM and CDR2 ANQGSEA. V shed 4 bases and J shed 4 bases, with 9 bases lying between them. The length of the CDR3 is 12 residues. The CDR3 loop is CSVAETADTQYF. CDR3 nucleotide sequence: TGCAGCGTTGCGGAGACAGCAGATACGCAGTATTTT.

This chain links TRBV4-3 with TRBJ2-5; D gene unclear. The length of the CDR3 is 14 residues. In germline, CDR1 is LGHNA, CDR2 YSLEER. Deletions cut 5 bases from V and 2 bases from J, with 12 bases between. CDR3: CASSEQLLQETQYF. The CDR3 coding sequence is TGCGCCAGCAGCGAACAGCTTCTGCAAGAGACCCAGTACTTC.

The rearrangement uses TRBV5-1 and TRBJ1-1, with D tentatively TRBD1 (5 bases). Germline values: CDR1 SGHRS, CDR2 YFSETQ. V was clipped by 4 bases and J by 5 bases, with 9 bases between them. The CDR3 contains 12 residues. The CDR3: CASSLQGTEAFF. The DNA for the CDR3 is TGCGCCAGCAGCCTTCAGGGAACTGAAGCTTTCTTT. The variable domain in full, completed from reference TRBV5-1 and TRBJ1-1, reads KAGVTQTPRYLIKTRGQQVTLSCSPISGHRSVSWYQQTPGQGLQFLFEYFSETQRNKGNFPGRFSGRQFSNSRSEMNVSTLELGDSALYLCASSLQGTEAFFGQGTRLTVV.

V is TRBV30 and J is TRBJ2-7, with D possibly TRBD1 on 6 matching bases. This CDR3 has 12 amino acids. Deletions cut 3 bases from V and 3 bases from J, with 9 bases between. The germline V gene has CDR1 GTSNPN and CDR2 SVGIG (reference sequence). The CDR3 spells CAWSIQGYEQYF. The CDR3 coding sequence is TGTGCCTGGAGCATACAGGGCTACGAGCAGTACTTC.

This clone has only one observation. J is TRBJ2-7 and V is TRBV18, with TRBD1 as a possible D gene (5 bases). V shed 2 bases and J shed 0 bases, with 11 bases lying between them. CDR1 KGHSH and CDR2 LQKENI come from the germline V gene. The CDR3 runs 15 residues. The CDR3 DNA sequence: TGTGCCAGCTCACCAGAGGACATCCCCTCCTACGAGCAGTACTTC. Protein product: CASSPEDIPSYEQYF.

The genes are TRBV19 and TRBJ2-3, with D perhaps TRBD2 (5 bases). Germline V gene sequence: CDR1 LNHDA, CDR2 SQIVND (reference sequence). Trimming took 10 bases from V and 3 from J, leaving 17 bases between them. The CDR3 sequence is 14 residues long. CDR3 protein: CATTAEGETDTQYF. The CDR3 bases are TGTGCCACCACAGCTGAGGGAGAAACAGATACGCAGTATTTT.

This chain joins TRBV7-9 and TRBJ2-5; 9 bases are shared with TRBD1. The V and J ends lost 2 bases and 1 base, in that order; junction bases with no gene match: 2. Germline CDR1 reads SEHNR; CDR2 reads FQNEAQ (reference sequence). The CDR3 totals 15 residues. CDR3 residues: CASSLNRGRQETQYF. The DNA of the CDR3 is TGTGCCAGCAGCTTAAACAGGGGGCGCCAAGAGACCCAGTACTTC.

CDR3 DNA sequence: TGTGCCAGCAGACGTAGCGGGGGGGACACCGGGGAGCTGTTTTTT. Its translation: CASRRSGGDTGELFF. The chain is built from TRBV7-3 and TRBJ2-2; 11 nucleotides agree with TRBD2. Per germline, CDR1 SGHTA and CDR2 FQGTGA. This CDR3 spans 15 amino acids. Trimming took 6 bases from V and 3 from J; bases not matched to a gene: 3. Full variable domain (missing parts from reference TRBV7-3 and TRBJ2-2): GAGVSQTPSNKVTEKGKYVELRCDPISGHTALYWYRQSLGQGPEFLIYFQGTGAADDSGLPNDRFFAVRPEGSVSTLKIQRTERGDSAVYLCASRRSGGDTGELFFGEGSRLTVL.

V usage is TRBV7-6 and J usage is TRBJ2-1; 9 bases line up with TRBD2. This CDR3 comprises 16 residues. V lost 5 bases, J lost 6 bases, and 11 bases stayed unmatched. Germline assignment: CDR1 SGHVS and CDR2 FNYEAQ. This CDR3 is CASSRIGTSPINEQFF. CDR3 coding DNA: TGTGCCAGCAGCAGAATCGGGACTAGCCCGATCAATGAGCAGTTCTTC.

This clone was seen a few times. The CDR3 coding sequence is TGTGCCAGCAGCTTAGGGACAGGGTCACTTATGAACACTGAAGCTTTCTTT. Protein product: CASSLGTGSLMNTEAFF. The rearrangement uses TRBV11-2 and TRBJ1-1, with TRBD1 identical over 8 bases. CDR1 and CDR2 (germline): SGHAT, FQNNGV. V shed 1 base, J shed 0 bases, and the junction held 7 bases outside the gene matches. This CDR3 is built from 17 residues.

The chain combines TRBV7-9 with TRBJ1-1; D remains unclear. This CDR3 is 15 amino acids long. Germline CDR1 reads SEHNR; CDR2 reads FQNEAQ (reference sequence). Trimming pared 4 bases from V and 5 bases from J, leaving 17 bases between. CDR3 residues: CASSSLGGASTEAFF. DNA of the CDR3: TGTGCCAGCAGCTCCCTAGGCGGTGCGAGTACTGAAGCTTTCTTT.

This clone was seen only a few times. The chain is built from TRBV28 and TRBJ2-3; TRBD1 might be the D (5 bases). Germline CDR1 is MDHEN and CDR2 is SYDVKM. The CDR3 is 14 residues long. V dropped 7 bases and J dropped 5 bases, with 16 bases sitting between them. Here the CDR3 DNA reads TGTGCCAGCAAGGTGTCAGGGCATCGAGATACGCAGTATTTT. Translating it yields CASKVSGHRDTQYF.

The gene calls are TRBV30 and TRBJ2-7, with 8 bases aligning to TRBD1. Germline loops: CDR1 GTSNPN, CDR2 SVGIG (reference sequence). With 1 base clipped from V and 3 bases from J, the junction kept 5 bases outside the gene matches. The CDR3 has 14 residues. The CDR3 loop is CAWSGQGLNYEQYF. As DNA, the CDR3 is TGTGCCTGGAGTGGACAGGGGCTAAACTACGAGCAGTACTTC.

CDR3 amino acids: CASSGAGTSGDYNEQFF. The CDR3 nucleotides are TGTGCCAGTAGTGGAGCCGGGACTAGCGGGGACTACAATGAGCAGTTCTTC. The genes are TRBV19 and TRBJ2-1, with 13 bases lining up with TRBD2. The CDR3 is 17 residues long. V was pared by 5 bases and J by 3 bases, with 7 bases of the junction left unmatched. Germline CDR1 and CDR2: LNHDA and SQIVND (reference sequence).

The CDR3 nucleotides read TGTGCAAGTCTCACCGGGACTAGCGACTCCTACGAGCAGTACTTC. As protein: CASLTGTSDSYEQYF. The chain employs TRBV12-2 and TRBJ2-7; the table names TRBD2, a call not compared with the DNA. TRBV12-2 is marked as a pseudogene. The CDR3 extends over 15 amino acids.

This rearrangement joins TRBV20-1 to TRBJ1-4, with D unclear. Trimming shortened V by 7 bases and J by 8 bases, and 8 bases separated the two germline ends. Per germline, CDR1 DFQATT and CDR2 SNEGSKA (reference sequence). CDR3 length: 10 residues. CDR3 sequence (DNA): TGCAGTGTCCGAGGGGAAAAACTGTTTTTT. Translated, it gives CSVRGEKLFF.

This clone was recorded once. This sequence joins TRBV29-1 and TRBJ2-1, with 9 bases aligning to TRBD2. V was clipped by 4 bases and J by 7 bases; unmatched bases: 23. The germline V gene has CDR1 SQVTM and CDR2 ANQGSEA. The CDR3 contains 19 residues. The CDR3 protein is CSVVYPPSSMAGGPNEQFF. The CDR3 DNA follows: TGCAGCGTTGTTTACCCCCCTTCCTCTATGGCGGGAGGGCCTAATGAGCAGTTCTTC.

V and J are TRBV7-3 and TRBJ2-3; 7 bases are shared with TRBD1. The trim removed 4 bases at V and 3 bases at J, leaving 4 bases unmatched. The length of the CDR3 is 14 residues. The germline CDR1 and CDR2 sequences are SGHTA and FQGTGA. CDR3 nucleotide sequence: TGTGCCAGCAGCTCCACAGGGGCGACAGATACGCAGTATTTT. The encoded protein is CASSSTGATDTQYF.

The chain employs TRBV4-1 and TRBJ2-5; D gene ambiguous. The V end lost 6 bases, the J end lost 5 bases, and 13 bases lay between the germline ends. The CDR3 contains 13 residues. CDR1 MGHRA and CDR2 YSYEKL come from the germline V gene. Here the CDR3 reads CASSPGPLETQYF. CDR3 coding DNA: TGCGCCAGCAGTCCAGGCCCACTCGAGACCCAGTACTTC.